The rows below give T cell receptor beta chains drawn from one sample of a study of OX40 agonist ivuxolimab in advanced cancers. The assay was immunoSEQ multiplex PCR, and TCRdb's table has in-frame clones only and misses some. The sample carries about 40,000 clones, more than 75% recorded once. This specimen consisted of CD4+ or CD8+ T cells sorted from blood, obtained in a trial of the OX40 agonist ivuxolimab. These receptors originate from an adult with an advanced solid tumor such as melanoma, head and neck, liver or kidney cancer. The CDR3 runs from the conserved cysteine through the conserved F or W. The order of the fields is J gene, clone size, D gene, V gene, CDR3 DNA, CDR3 protein. D genes are given only for firm matches. For some rows the clone size is stated as once, few or many, or as a class when expanded; others skip it.

j_gene: TRBJ2-7; abundance: .; d_gene: TRBD2; v_gene: TRBV4-1; CDR3nt: TGCGCCAGCAGCCAAGCCGGGACTAGCGACGGCGAGCAGTACTTC; CDR3aa: CASSQAGTSDGEQYF
j_gene: TRBJ2-7; abundance: .; d_gene: .; v_gene: TRBV2; CDR3nt: TGTGCCAGCATCGGTTCACGGACCTACGAGCAGTACTTC; CDR3aa: CASIGSRTYEQYF
j_gene: TRBJ2-5; abundance: .; d_gene: .; v_gene: TRBV10-3; CDR3nt: TGTGCCATCATGGGGGTAGGCTGGGAGACCCAGTACTTC; CDR3aa: CAIMGVGWETQYF
j_gene: TRBJ2-1; abundance: .; d_gene: .; v_gene: TRBV7-6; CDR3nt: TGTGCCAGCAGCTTAAGGCAGGGAGACAGGGAGCAGTTCTTC; CDR3aa: CASSLRQGDREQFF
j_gene: TRBJ2-5; abundance: .; d_gene: TRBD2; v_gene: TRBV28; CDR3nt: TGTGCCAGCAGTTTATCGTTCCTAGCGGGAGGTAGAGAGACCCAGTACTTC; CDR3aa: CASSLSFLAGGRETQYF
j_gene: TRBJ2-3; abundance: .; d_gene: .; v_gene: TRBV7-2; CDR3nt: TGTGCCAGCAGCCCACCCGGGCTGCTCACAGATACGCAGTATTTT; CDR3aa: CASSPPGLLTDTQYF
j_gene: TRBJ1-2; abundance: .; d_gene: .; v_gene: TRBV6-5; CDR3nt: TGTGCCAGCAGCCCCCTGAGGAGGGCTAACTATGGCTACACCTTC; CDR3aa: CASSPLRRANYGYTF
j_gene: TRBJ2-7; abundance: .; d_gene: .; v_gene: TRBV11-2; CDR3nt: TGTGCCAGCAGCTTAGTCCCGGGAATCTCCTACGAGCAGTACTTC; CDR3aa: CASSLVPGISYEQYF
j_gene: TRBJ2-1; abundance: few; d_gene: .; v_gene: TRBV9; CDR3nt: TGTGCCAGCAGCGTAGGGACGGGCAATGAGCAGTTCTTC; CDR3aa: CASSVGTGNEQFF
j_gene: TRBJ1-1; abundance: .; d_gene: .; v_gene: TRBV9; CDR3nt: TGTGCCAGCAGCGCTGGACGGGTGAACACTGAAGCTTTCTTT; CDR3aa: CASSAGRVNTEAFF
j_gene: TRBJ2-7; abundance: .; d_gene: .; v_gene: TRBV7-2; CDR3nt: TGTGCCAGCAGCTTATCTGTGACCCTCGGCCAGGACGAGCAGTACTTC; CDR3aa: CASSLSVTLGQDEQYF
j_gene: TRBJ2-7; abundance: .; d_gene: .; v_gene: TRBV11-2; CDR3nt: TGTGCCAGCAGCTTACTAGGCCTTAGGGGCCTCTACGAGCAGTACTTC; CDR3aa: CASSLLGLRGLYEQYF
j_gene: TRBJ1-1; abundance: .; d_gene: .; v_gene: TRBV11-3; CDR3nt: TGTGCCAGCAGCTCGAACCCCAACGTGAACACTGAAGCTTTCTTT; CDR3aa: CASSSNPNVNTEAFF
j_gene: TRBJ1-1; abundance: .; d_gene: .; v_gene: TRBV16; CDR3nt: TGTGCCAGCAGCCAGCCAAGGGGGACTACTGAAGCTTTCTTT; CDR3aa: CASSQPRGTTEAFF
j_gene: TRBJ2-7; abundance: .; d_gene: TRBD2; v_gene: TRBV30; CDR3nt: TGTGCCTACCTTGCGGGGCGGGACTATTACGAGCAGTACTTC; CDR3aa: CAYLAGRDYYEQYF
j_gene: TRBJ2-1; abundance: .; d_gene: .; v_gene: TRBV29-1; CDR3nt: TGCAGACTCCCAGGTCCTGGGATAGTACCCTCCCGGAACTCCTACAATGAGCAGTTCTTC; CDR3aa: CRLPGPGIVPSRNSYNEQFF
j_gene: TRBJ1-1; abundance: .; d_gene: TRBD1; v_gene: TRBV4-3; CDR3nt: TGCGCCAGCAGCCAAGGTCAGGGGGCTAACACTGAAGCTTTCTTT; CDR3aa: CASSQGQGANTEAFF
j_gene: TRBJ2-4; abundance: .; d_gene: .; v_gene: TRBV28; CDR3nt: TGTGCCAGCGATCCGCGGAGGTTACGAAACATTCAGTACTTC; CDR3aa: CASDPRRLRNIQYF
j_gene: TRBJ2-3; abundance: .; d_gene: .; v_gene: TRBV15; CDR3nt: TGTGCCACCAGGCTCGGGTCGGCAGATACGCAGTATTTT; CDR3aa: CATRLGSADTQYF
j_gene: TRBJ2-1; abundance: .; d_gene: .; v_gene: TRBV12-2; CDR3nt: TGTGCAAGTCGCTCCGGACTAGCGGGAGAGAGGAATGAGCAGTTCTTC; CDR3aa: CASRSGLAGERNEQFF
j_gene: TRBJ2-1; abundance: .; d_gene: .; v_gene: TRBV18; CDR3nt: TGTGCCAGCTCACCGGGCAGGGGTAGCTCCTACAATGAGCAGTTCTTC; CDR3aa: CASSPGRGSSYNEQFF
j_gene: TRBJ2-6; abundance: .; d_gene: .; v_gene: TRBV27; CDR3nt: TGTGCCAGCAGTTTATCGAGTCAGGGTATGAACGGGGCCAACGTCCTGACTTTC; CDR3aa: CASSLSSQGMNGANVLTF
j_gene: TRBJ2-1; abundance: .; d_gene: .; v_gene: TRBV2; CDR3nt: TGTGCCAGCAACAAGCTCGGGGGCAATGAGCAGTTCTTC; CDR3aa: CASNKLGGNEQFF
j_gene: TRBJ1-5; abundance: .; d_gene: TRBD1; v_gene: TRBV28; CDR3nt: TGTGCCACTGTCGCCCCGATCCGGGACAGGGGTTTTTTGCAGCCCCAGCATTTT; CDR3aa: CATVAPIRDRGFLQPQHF
j_gene: TRBJ2-3; abundance: .; d_gene: TRBD2; v_gene: TRBV10-3; CDR3nt: TGTGCCATCAGTGAGCGGCGGGGGACAGATACGCAGTATTTT; CDR3aa: CAISERRGTDTQYF
j_gene: TRBJ2-2; abundance: .; d_gene: TRBD1; v_gene: TRBV5-1; CDR3nt: TGCGCCAGCAGCTTGAGGACAGGGGAGATCGGGGAGCTGTTTTTT; CDR3aa: CASSLRTGEIGELFF
j_gene: TRBJ1-6; abundance: .; d_gene: TRBD1; v_gene: TRBV27; CDR3nt: TGTGCCAGCAGTCCGTTGACAGGGGGTAATTCACCCCTCCACTTT; CDR3aa: CASSPLTGGNSPLHF
j_gene: TRBJ2-3; abundance: .; d_gene: TRBD1; v_gene: TRBV9; CDR3nt: TGTGCCAGCAGCATCCGGGACAGGGTAACAGATACGCAGTATTTT; CDR3aa: CASSIRDRVTDTQYF
j_gene: TRBJ2-1; abundance: .; d_gene: .; v_gene: TRBV2; CDR3nt: TGTGCCAGCAGAGGAACGACTGAGGGGACCTACAATGAGCAGTTCTTC; CDR3aa: CASRGTTEGTYNEQFF
j_gene: TRBJ2-5; abundance: .; d_gene: .; v_gene: TRBV6-1; CDR3nt: TGTGCCAGCAAGAAAGAGACCCAGTACTTC; CDR3aa: CASKKETQYF
j_gene: TRBJ2-1; abundance: .; d_gene: .; v_gene: TRBV6-5; CDR3nt: TGTGCCAGCACCCAGGGCCTTTACGAACTGCAGTTCTTC; CDR3aa: CASTQGLYELQFF
j_gene: TRBJ2-5; abundance: .; d_gene: .; v_gene: TRBV7-9; CDR3nt: TGTGCCAGCAGCTTGGGGGTTCGGTTGTGGGAGACCCAGTACTTC; CDR3aa: CASSLGVRLWETQYF
j_gene: TRBJ2-3; abundance: medium-sized; d_gene: .; v_gene: TRBV5-5; CDR3nt: TGTGCCAGCAGCCCCCGGGAAAGGGCAGATACGCAGTATTTT; CDR3aa: CASSPRERADTQYF
j_gene: TRBJ2-2; abundance: once; d_gene: .; v_gene: TRBV2; CDR3nt: TGTGCCAGCACTCAACTCGGGGAGCTGTTTTTT; CDR3aa: CASTQLGELFF
j_gene: TRBJ2-7; abundance: .; d_gene: .; v_gene: TRBV6-1; CDR3nt: TGTGCCAGCAGTGAAGGGGGAGTAGGCAGCTACGAGCAGTACTTC; CDR3aa: CASSEGGVGSYEQYF
j_gene: TRBJ1-3; abundance: few; d_gene: .; v_gene: TRBV18; CDR3nt: TGTGCCAGCTCAGCGACAGATTTCTCTGGAAACACCATATATTTT; CDR3aa: CASSATDFSGNTIYF
j_gene: TRBJ2-7; abundance: .; d_gene: TRBD2; v_gene: TRBV7-2; CDR3nt: TGTGCCAGCAGCTCTACTAGCGGGAGTTCGCGCTACGAGCAGTACTTC; CDR3aa: CASSSTSGSSRYEQYF
j_gene: TRBJ2-7; abundance: .; d_gene: .; v_gene: TRBV11-2; CDR3nt: TGTGCCAGCAGCTTAGCGGAAACACATTACGAGCAGTACTTC; CDR3aa: CASSLAETHYEQYF
j_gene: TRBJ1-3; abundance: .; d_gene: .; v_gene: TRBV7-2; CDR3nt: TGTGCCAGCAGCGCTTTCAGAAACACCATATATTTT; CDR3aa: CASSAFRNTIYF
j_gene: TRBJ2-7; abundance: .; d_gene: .; v_gene: TRBV21-1; CDR3nt: TGTGCCAGCAGCAAAGCGGATCCCGGACTAGCGGGAGTGTGGCCTTCCTACGAGCAGTACTTC; CDR3aa: CASSKADPGLAGVWPSYEQYF
j_gene: TRBJ1-1; abundance: .; d_gene: .; v_gene: TRBV12-5; CDR3nt: TGTGCTAGTGGTTTGGGAGGGACTGAAGCTTTCTTT; CDR3aa: CASGLGGTEAFF
j_gene: TRBJ1-2; abundance: .; d_gene: .; v_gene: TRBV10-3; CDR3nt: TGTGCCAGCAGTTACTTGGCGGCCTATGGCTACACCTTC; CDR3aa: CASSYLAAYGYTF
j_gene: TRBJ1-5; abundance: .; d_gene: .; v_gene: TRBV28; CDR3nt: TGTGCCAGCAGTAATGGGGCCGAGATACAGCCCCAGCATTTT; CDR3aa: CASSNGAEIQPQHF
j_gene: TRBJ1-1; abundance: .; d_gene: TRBD1; v_gene: TRBV4-2; CDR3nt: TGTGCCAGCAGCCAAGATTTTGGACAGGCTGAAGCTTTCTTT; CDR3aa: CASSQDFGQAEAFF
j_gene: TRBJ2-7; abundance: .; d_gene: TRBD2; v_gene: TRBV5-1; CDR3nt: TGCGCCAGCAGGGCGACTAGCGGAGCGACCTACGAGCAGTACTTC; CDR3aa: CASRATSGATYEQYF
j_gene: TRBJ2-7; abundance: .; d_gene: .; v_gene: TRBV7-2; CDR3nt: TGTGCCAGCAGCTTTCGTTACGAGCAGTACTTC; CDR3aa: CASSFRYEQYF
j_gene: TRBJ1-2; abundance: .; d_gene: .; v_gene: TRBV28; CDR3nt: TGTGCCAGCTCGCCCAGGGTGTATGGCTACACCTTC; CDR3aa: CASSPRVYGYTF
j_gene: TRBJ2-6; abundance: .; d_gene: .; v_gene: TRBV19; CDR3nt: TGTGCCAGTAGGGTTGGTACAGGGACCTCTGGGGCCAACGTCCTGACTTTC; CDR3aa: CASRVGTGTSGANVLTF
j_gene: TRBJ2-7; abundance: .; d_gene: .; v_gene: TRBV5-6; CDR3nt: TGTGCCAGCAGCCCGGCTGGGCATTACGAGCAGTACTTC; CDR3aa: CASSPAGHYEQYF
j_gene: TRBJ2-5; abundance: .; d_gene: .; v_gene: TRBV21-1; CDR3nt: TGTGCCAGCAGCAAAGAGCGGGTAGCGGGAGTAGAGACCCAGTACTTC; CDR3aa: CASSKERVAGVETQYF
j_gene: TRBJ2-1; abundance: .; d_gene: .; v_gene: TRBV7-2; CDR3nt: TGTGCCAGCAGCTTAAACCTTCCCAATGAGCAGTTCTTC; CDR3aa: CASSLNLPNEQFF
j_gene: TRBJ2-6; abundance: .; d_gene: TRBD1; v_gene: TRBV30; CDR3nt: TGTGCCTGGAGTCTGGGCTTGACAGGGTCTGGGGCCAACGTCCTGACTTTC; CDR3aa: CAWSLGLTGSGANVLTF
j_gene: TRBJ2-5; abundance: .; d_gene: TRBD2; v_gene: TRBV5-4; CDR3nt: TGTGCCAGCAGCAATAAATTTACCGGGACTAAAGAGACCCAGTACTTC; CDR3aa: CASSNKFTGTKETQYF